This TCR beta chain was sequenced for a study of neoadjuvant anti-PD-1 for oral cavity cancer. Study at large: Most patients had three to four biweekly doses of 3 mg/kg nivolumab before resection. Non-progressing patients received a fourth nivolumab dose near day 43, then surgery on days 50-56.

Per the germline V gene, CDR1 is ENHRY and CDR2 is SYGVKD. Germline trimming cut 6 bases from V and 8 bases from J; bases unmatched to any gene: 12. The CDR3 covers 17 residues. Most PBMC samples had around 0.5 ug input DNA in six replicates. Method: immunoSEQ multiplex PCR; TCRdb's copy keeps in-frame clones and lacks some. In the table there are about 79,000 clones, around four fifths of which are singletons. This sequence was found in a person aged 35 to 85 with oral cavity squamous cell carcinoma. The source material was PBMCs, sampled before nivolumab (anti-PD-1) treatment. The gene calls are TRBV10-3 and TRBJ2-1; TRBD2 matches 14 bases. The CDR3 loop reads CAIRDTRGTSGSHEQFF. CDR3 nucleotide sequence: TGTGCCATCAGAGATACCCGGGGGACTAGCGGGAGCCATGAGCAGTTCTTC.